The 5 T cell receptor beta chains below were found in one sample sequenced in a study of shared clonotypes between healthy human individuals. Sequencing was performed with immunoSEQ multiplex PCR; in TCRdb, only in-frame clones are kept and a portion is missing. The sample holds 1.6 million or so clones, about 98.5% seen once. The sample taken for sequencing was naive CD4+ T cells sorted from blood. Sample subset: CD45RA+ positively selected. The source is a man aged 30-40 years in good health.

The V and J genes are TRBV4-3 and TRBJ2-1, with D unclear. The V gene's germline CDR1 is LGHNA and CDR2 YSLEER. The CDR3 runs 18 residues. V lost 4 bases, J lost 0 bases, and 19 bases lay in between. Here the CDR3 reads CASSLRVVPGGSYNEQFF. CDR3 in DNA: TGCGCCAGCAGCCTGCGCGTGGTTCCCGGCGGCTCCTACAATGAGCAGTTCTTC.

The CDR3 region has the DNA TGCGCCAGCAGCGACACAAGATCCTCTGGAAACACCATATATTTT. Its protein is CASSDTRSSGNTIYF. The V gene is TRBV5-1, the J gene TRBJ1-3; D not certain. This CDR3 spans 15 amino acids. The germline V gene has CDR1 SGHRS and CDR2 YFSETQ. Trimming pared 4 bases from V and 0 bases from J, leaving 11 bases between.

The gene calls are TRBV5-1 and TRBJ2-1, with 9 bases matching TRBD2. Per germline, CDR1 SGHRS and CDR2 YFSETQ. With V trimmed by 4 bases and J by 5 bases, 4 bases remained unmatched. CDR3 size: 14 residues. The CDR3 coding sequence is TGCGCCAGCAGCGAGGGACTAGCCGACAATGAGCAGTTCTTC. Translation gives CASSEGLADNEQFF.

The chain uses TRBV19 and TRBJ1-2, with unresolved D. The CDR3 is 11 residues long. V lost 6 bases to trimming and J lost 4 bases, with 6 bases between them. Germline V gene lookup returns CDR1 LNHDA and CDR2 SQIVND (reference sequence). The CDR3 here is CASRALYGYTF. Here the CDR3 DNA reads TGTGCCAGTAGGGCTCTCTATGGCTACACCTTC.

This chain links TRBV5-1 with TRBJ2-2; perhaps TRBD1 as D (5 bases). V dropped 4 bases and J dropped 4 bases, with 11 bases sitting between them. This CDR3 is 14 amino acids long. The germline V gene encodes CDR1 SGHRS and CDR2 YFSETQ. CDR3 nucleotides: TGCGCCAGCAGCCTTATGGGGCTCACCGGGGAGCTGTTTTTT. It codes for CASSLMGLTGELFF.